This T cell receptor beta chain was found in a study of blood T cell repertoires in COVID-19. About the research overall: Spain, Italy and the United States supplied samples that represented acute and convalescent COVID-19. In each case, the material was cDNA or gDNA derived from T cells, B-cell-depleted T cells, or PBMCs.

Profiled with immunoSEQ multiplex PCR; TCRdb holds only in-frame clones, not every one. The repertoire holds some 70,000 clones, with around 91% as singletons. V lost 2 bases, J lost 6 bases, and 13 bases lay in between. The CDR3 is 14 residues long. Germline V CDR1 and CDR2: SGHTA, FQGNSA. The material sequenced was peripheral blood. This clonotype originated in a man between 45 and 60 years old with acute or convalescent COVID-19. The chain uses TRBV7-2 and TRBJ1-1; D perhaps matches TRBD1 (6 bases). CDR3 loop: CASSLPGGGAEAFF. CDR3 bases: TGTGCCAGCAGCTTACCCGGGGGGGGCGCTGAAGCTTTCTTT.